The subject of this entry is one T cell receptor (beta chain). This sample stems from a study of shared clonotypes between healthy human individuals. The V end lost 3 bases, the J end lost 4 bases, and 16 bases lay between the germline ends. Germline V gene sequence: CDR1 MNHEY, CDR2 SMNVEV (reference sequence). This CDR3 is 17 amino acids long. Measured with immunoSEQ multiplex PCR; TCRdb has only the in-frame clones, and not every one. The table has around 2,000,000 clones, around 96% seen once. CD45RO-negative cells were positively selected for CCR7, leaving out terminally differentiated effector memory CD45RA+ cells.

The chain links TRBV27 to TRBJ2-6, with D possibly matching TRBD1 (6 bases). The sample was naive CD8+ T cells sorted from blood. This TCR was recovered from a man between 18 and 29 years old in good health. The CDR3: CASSFTGPLGGANVLTF. CDR3 in DNA: TGTGCCAGCAGTTTTACAGGGCCCCTAGGGGGGGCCAACGTCCTGACTTTC.